This T cell receptor (beta chain) was retrieved from a study of blood T cell repertoires in COVID-19. The V gene end was trimmed by 3 bases and the J gene end by 4 bases; junction bases not matched to a gene: 13. Germline CDR1 and CDR2: SGHTA and FQGTGA. CDR3 length equals 18 residues. In the authors' workflow: Reference gene primers were amplified, and this amplification served to estimate nucleated cell counts. TCRdb keeps only in-frame clones here, not all; method: immunoSEQ multiplex PCR. The V and J calls and clone size were taken over from that table, and D and trimming were inferred from the DNA. This table has 250,000 to 300,000 clones, under 90% appearing once. This clone showed up just once.

What was sequenced was PBMCs or T cells enriched from blood (not recorded which). The V call is TRBV7-3, the J call TRBJ2-1; TRBD2 aligns across 9 bases. This TCR came from a man aged 18 to 30 who had recovered from COVID-19. CDR3 loop: CASSFHLRLAGQYNEQFF. The CDR3, as DNA: TGTGCCAGCAGCTTCCACCTCCGGCTAGCGGGGCAGTACAATGAGCAGTTCTTC.